This T cell receptor (beta chain) was identified during a study of vaccination and CD4 T cells after COVID-19 (dated 2022 in TCRdb). Turning to the overall study: In the convalescent cohort there were six males and four females, among whom were two Hispanic individuals, seven Caucasians, two Asians and one multiracial person. Two doses of either the Pfizer-BioNTech BNT162b2 vaccine (n=8) or the Moderna mRNA-1273 vaccine (n=2) were administered to participants. Post-COVID blood samples were collected from convalescent patients a median of roughly 100 days after diagnosis, with a range of roughly 30 to 161 days. Post-vaccine blood samples were obtained a median of around 74 days after the second vaccine dose, with a range of about 14 to 250 days. Overlapping spike peptide pools from SARS-CoV-2 and from the common cold coronaviruses HCoV-NL63, HCoV-OC43 and HCoV-229E were used as culture stimuli. Control cultures received a CEFX viral epitope pool as the positive control, an HIV-1 Nef peptide pool as the negative control, or no peptide. In under twelve COVID-19 convalescent patients and a handful of infection-naive healthy vaccine recipients, researchers compared the spike-specific CD4+ TCR repertoire from before mRNA vaccination with the repertoire from after. Memory CD4+ T cell crossreactivity between SARS-CoV-2 and common cold coronavirus spike proteins was assessed at the TCR clonotype level in an earlier paper using these donors. The study at large found these results: In convalescent patients, nearly all vaccine-specific clones (304 of 307) were found to be mono-reactive for SARS-CoV-2 spike rather than cross-reactive with common cold coronaviruses. Among the post-vaccine SARS-CoV-2-reactive clones in convalescent patients, a median roughly 85% showed up only after vaccination, which suggests vaccine-specific priming. The number of convalescent patients in the study was relatively small, and the study did not examine early timepoints following natural infection. The median count of SARS-CoV-2-reactive clonotypes went up from 21 after infection to a few dozen after vaccination, although the change was not significant.

According to the study, the label for this sample's treatment or condition signals: approximately nine-day PBMC culture with coronavirus spike peptide pools or control peptides (ViraFEST assay). CD4+ T cells from unexposed donors were collected before the COVID-19 pandemic (2011-2018). The study used the ViraFEST assay, which expanded antigen-specific T cells with peptide pools and then identified expanded clonotypes by TCR sequencing. Each well held about 2.2 million PBMCs cultured in IMDM containing approximately 5% human AB serum and roughly 9.7 IU/ml IL-2, with about 9.1 ug/ml peptide pools added. Half of the culture medium was replaced with fresh IL-2-containing medium on days 3 and 7. Once the cells had been in culture for ten to eleven days, the EasySep CD4+ T cell isolation kit was used to isolate CD4+ T cells by negative selection. As far as cell numbers permitted, CD4+ T cells from unexposed donors were tested for reactivity against SARS-CoV-2 S and N as well as four spike pools from common cold coronaviruses. PBMCs were separated from whole blood using Ficoll-Paque Plus gradient centrifugation and then either used fresh or cryopreserved at -140C. In general, triplicate wells were set up for every culture condition. The leukapheresis product for the unexposed donors was obtained through commercial purchase.

The CDR3 holds 16 amino acids from the cysteine to the phenylalanine. The kept DNA is CDR3 alone, 48 bases in frame from the first base. Ends trimmed: V by 5 bases, J by 5 bases; bases unmatched to a gene: 11. CDR1 is given as SGHTA and CDR2 as FQGTGA, both from the germline V gene. Notes on this clonotype: This clone's antigen is unknown. No base quality values were provided; no much bigger clone lies one nucleotide off.

The library relied on PCR. At the Johns Hopkins FTIC core, DNA from the cultured CD4+ T cells underwent TCR sequencing with the Oncomine TCR Beta short-read assay. The QIAamp micro DNA kit was used to extract genomic DNA from the cultured CD4+ T cells. Oncomine TCR Beta libraries made from cultured CD4+ T cells were pooled using unique dual indexes and sequenced on an Illumina iSeq 100. The source study handled its data this way. Non-productive sequences were filtered out, and CDR3s that did not start with C, did not end with F or W, or were shorter than 7 amino acids were discarded. The MANAFEST web application identified antigen-specific clonotypes by comparing peptide-stimulated wells against reference wells and other culture wells. An FDR below 0.05, an odds ratio above 5, and a productive frequency above 0.1% in at least two of three replicate wells were required for clones to be considered positive. A clonotype was classed as cross-reactive if the clonotype showed significant expansion both in SARS-CoV-2 spike wells and in at least one common cold coronavirus spike condition. Using R version 3.6.1, CDR3 homology was evaluated through Levenshtein distances (stringdist) along with unrooted phylogenetic trees (ape). Using fastp trimming at Q25 and MiXCR clonotype assembly, TCRdb reanalyzed the public sequencing data and kept in-frame beta chains. Each CDR3 protein appears once, grouped with its most common genes and DNA. TCRdb, rather than the study authors, made the V and J calls. The sample records 4,000 to 5,000 distinct CDR3 sequences, nearly 35% of which are singletons. Less than 30% of the sample rests with the top ten.

What was sequenced was CD4+ T cells from blood, cultured in vitro. The receptor was isolated from a human donor in good health. The sequence is built from TRBV7-3 and TRBJ2-3; TRBD2 lines up with 9 middle nucleotides. Here is the DNA: TGTGCCAGCAGCCCCCAGGGCGGGGGGGCACTAGATACGCAGTATTTT. This sequence encodes CASSPQGGGALDTQYF.